These 12 T cell receptor beta chains originate from one sample sequenced in a study of cytomegalovirus exposure and HLA in healthy donors. This PCR relied on a set of 60 Vbeta primers and 13 Jbeta primers. Clones were read by immunoSEQ multiplex PCR, and TCRdb kept only the in-frame ones, dropping some. This sample carries about 100,000 clones, roughly 82% of them seen once, and the ten largest clones take 0.9% to 1.5%. Input material: PBMCs. The receptors come from a woman under 30 in good health and CMV-seronegative.

The CDR3, as DNA: TGTGCCAGCAGCTTAGTGGGCGGCGGGGTGATAGGGGAGCAGTACTTC. This codes for CASSLVGGGVIGEQYF. This chain connects TRBV11-2 to TRBJ2-7; possibly TRBD2 for D (6 bases). Germline-derived CDR1 and CDR2 are SGHAT and FQNNGV. V dropped 1 base and J dropped 7 bases, with 20 bases sitting between them. The CDR3 runs 16 residues.

This clone was picked up a small number of times. This sequence joins TRBV6-5 and TRBJ2-7; 7 bases are shared with TRBD1. Germline lookup yields CDR1 MNHEY and CDR2 SVGAGI. The trim removed 2 bases at V and 5 bases at J, leaving 9 bases unmatched. This CDR3 is built from 15 residues. The CDR3 DNA sequence: TGTGCCAGCAGTTACCCACCCGACAGGGTCCACGAGCAGTACTTC. Encoded protein: CASSYPPDRVHEQYF.

The V gene is TRBV7-9, the J gene TRBJ2-1, with D unresolved. The CDR3 has 14 residues. Germline V CDR1 and CDR2: SEHNR, FQNEAQ (reference sequence). The germline V and J ends were trimmed by 5 bases and 0 bases, with 8 bases remaining between them. The CDR3 DNA reads TGTGCCAGCAGCCCCCTAAGCTCCTACAATGAGCAGTTCTTC. The encoded protein is CASSPLSSYNEQFF.

The chain is built from TRBV19 and TRBJ1-2; 7 bases match TRBD1. CDR3 length equals 13 residues. Germline V CDR1 and CDR2: LNHDA, SQIVND (reference sequence). V dropped 5 bases and J dropped 6; count of bases not matched to a gene: 6. CDR3 bases: TGTGCCAGTAGTCCGGGAACAGGGGATGGCTACACCTTC. Its protein product is CASSPGTGDGYTF.

This clone has more than one count but fewer than ten. This sequence joins TRBV7-2 and TRBJ2-3; TRBD2 aligns across 7 bases. Germline loops: CDR1 SGHTA, CDR2 FQGNSA. V gave up 1 base and J gave up 4 bases; unmatched junction bases: 11. This CDR3 spans 17 amino acids. The CDR3 region has the DNA TGTGCCAGCAGCTTAGTTCGGGGGATGGCGGGGGCAGATACGCAGTATTTT. Encoded protein: CASSLVRGMAGADTQYF.

The CDR3 spells CASSNRGPATNEKLFF. The CDR3 nucleotides are TGTGCCAGCAGCAACAGGGGACCTGCAACTAATGAAAAACTGTTTTTT. This rearrangement joins TRBV5-8 to TRBJ1-4; 7 bases map to TRBD1. The CDR3 sequence is 16 residues long. V dropped 4 bases and J dropped 0; count of bases not matched to a gene: 6. Germline CDR1 SGHTS, CDR2 YDEGEE. The full variable domain, its missing parts supplied by reference TRBV5-8 and TRBJ1-4, is EAGVTQSPTHLIKTRGQQATLRCSPISGHTSVYWYQQALGLGLQFLLWYDEGEERNRGNFPPRFSGRQFPNYSSELNVNALELEDSALYLCASSNRGPATNEKLFFGSGTQLSVL.

V is TRBV5-1 and J is TRBJ1-4; weak D call: TRBD1 (5 bases). Germline V gene data show CDR1 as SGHRS and CDR2 as YFSETQ. This CDR3 region has 14 residues. Trimming stripped 2 bases from V and 4 bases from J, with 9 bases between. The CDR3 nucleotides read TGCGCCAGCAGCTTAGGACACGGTAATGAAAAACTGTTTTTT. It encodes CASSLGHGNEKLFF.

V usage is TRBV4-1 and J usage is TRBJ2-1; no firm D call. Germline CDR1 and CDR2: MGHRA and YSYEKL. V was cut by 0 bases and J by 4 bases, with 7 bases left in between. The CDR3 length is 14 residues. CDR3 nucleotide sequence: TGCGCCAGCAGCCAAGATGTCCGGTACAATGAGCAGTTCTTC. Its protein product is CASSQDVRYNEQFF.

V usage is TRBV7-2 and J usage is TRBJ1-4; TRBD1 might be the D (5 bases). CDR1 and CDR2 (germline): SGHTA, FQGNSA. Trimming left V 5 bases short and J 0 bases short, with 13 bases between. The CDR3 spans 16 residues. In DNA form, the CDR3 reads TGTGCCAGCAGCATGACAGCCCCTGCAACTAATGAAAAACTGTTTTTT. Translating it yields CASSMTAPATNEKLFF. Supplemented by reference TRBV7-2 and TRBJ1-4, the full variable domain reads GAGVSQSPSNKVTEKGKDVELRCDPISGHTALYWYRQSLGQGLEFLIYFQGNSAPDKSGLPSDRFSAERTGGSVSTLTIQRTQQEDSAVYLCASSMTAPATNEKLFFGSGTQLSVL.

The chain is built from TRBV28 and TRBJ1-2, with 8 bases that match TRBD1. Germline V gives CDR1 MDHEN, CDR2 SYDVKM. The CDR3 is 13 residues long. V shed 6 bases and J 4 bases; nucleotides not matched to a gene: 4. This CDR3 is CASRTTGAYGYTF. The CDR3 DNA sequence: TGTGCCAGCAGGACGACAGGGGCCTATGGCTACACCTTC.

The chain is built from TRBV4-3 and TRBJ2-1; TRBD2 matches 7 bases. The V segment lost 2 bases and the J segment 0 bases; nucleotides outside the gene matches: 7. The CDR3 loop spans 17 amino acids. Germline CDR1 and CDR2: LGHNA and YSLEER. The CDR3 coding sequence is TGCGCCAGCAGCCAATCCGGGACTACCAGCTCCTACAATGAGCAGTTCTTC. It is translated as CASSQSGTTSSYNEQFF.

The J gene is TRBJ2-7, the V gene TRBV6-1; TRBD2 matches 13 bases. Germline CDR1 MNHNS, CDR2 SASEGT. This CDR3 contains 15 residues. The V segment lost 6 bases and the J segment 2 bases; nucleotides outside the gene matches: 4. CDR3 sequence reads: CASSEGLAGPYEQYF. In nucleotides, the CDR3 is TGTGCCAGCAGCGAGGGACTAGCGGGGCCCTACGAGCAGTACTTC.